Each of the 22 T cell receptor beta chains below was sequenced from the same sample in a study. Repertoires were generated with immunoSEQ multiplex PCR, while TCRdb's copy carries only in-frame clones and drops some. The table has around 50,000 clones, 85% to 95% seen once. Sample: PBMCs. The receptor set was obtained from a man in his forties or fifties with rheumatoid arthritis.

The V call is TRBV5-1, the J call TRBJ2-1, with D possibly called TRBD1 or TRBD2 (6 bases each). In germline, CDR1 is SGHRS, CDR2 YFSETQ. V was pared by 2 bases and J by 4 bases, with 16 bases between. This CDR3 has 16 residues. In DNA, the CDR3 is TGCGCCAGCAGCTTTGGAGGGGGAACCTTGTACAATGAGCAGTTCTTC. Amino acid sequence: CASSFGGGTLYNEQFF.

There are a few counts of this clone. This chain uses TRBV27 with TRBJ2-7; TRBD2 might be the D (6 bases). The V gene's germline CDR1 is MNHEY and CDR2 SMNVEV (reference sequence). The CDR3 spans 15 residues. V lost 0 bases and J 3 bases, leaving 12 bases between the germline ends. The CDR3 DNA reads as TGTGCCAGCAGTTTATCGGCGGGGCTGGGCTACGAGCAGTACTTC. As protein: CASSLSAGLGYEQYF.

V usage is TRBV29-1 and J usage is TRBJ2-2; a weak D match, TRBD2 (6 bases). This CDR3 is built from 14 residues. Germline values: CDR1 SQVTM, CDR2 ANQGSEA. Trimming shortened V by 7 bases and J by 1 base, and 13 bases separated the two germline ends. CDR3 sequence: CSGGDWQNTGELFF. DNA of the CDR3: TGCAGCGGGGGGGACTGGCAGAACACCGGGGAGCTGTTTTTT.

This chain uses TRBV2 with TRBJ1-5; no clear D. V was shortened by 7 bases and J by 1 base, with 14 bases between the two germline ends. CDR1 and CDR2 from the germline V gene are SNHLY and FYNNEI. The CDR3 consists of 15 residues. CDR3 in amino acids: CASTDGGFSNQPQHF. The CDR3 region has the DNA TGTGCCAGCACCGACGGCGGCTTCAGCAATCAGCCCCAGCATTTT.

CDR3 coding DNA: TGTGCCAGCCTTCGGAGCGGAGCCACAGATACGCAGTATTTT. It encodes CASLRSGATDTQYF. The chain employs TRBV6-6 and TRBJ2-3; TRBD2 might be the D (5 bases). Trimming removed 8 bases from V and 2 bases from J, with 14 bases in between. Germline CDR1 and CDR2: MNHNY and SVGAGI (reference sequence). The length of the CDR3 is 14 residues.

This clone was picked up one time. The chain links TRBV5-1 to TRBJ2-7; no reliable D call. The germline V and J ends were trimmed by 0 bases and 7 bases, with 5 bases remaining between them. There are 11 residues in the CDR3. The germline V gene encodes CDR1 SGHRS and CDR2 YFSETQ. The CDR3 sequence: CASSLGQEQYF. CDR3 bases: TGCGCCAGCAGCTTGGGCCAGGAGCAGTACTTC.

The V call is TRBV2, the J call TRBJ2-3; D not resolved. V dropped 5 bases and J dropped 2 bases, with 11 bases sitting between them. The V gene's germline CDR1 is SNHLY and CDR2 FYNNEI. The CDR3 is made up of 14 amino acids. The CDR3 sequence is CASSREINTDTQYF. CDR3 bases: TGTGCCAGCAGTCGAGAGATAAACACAGATACGCAGTATTTT.

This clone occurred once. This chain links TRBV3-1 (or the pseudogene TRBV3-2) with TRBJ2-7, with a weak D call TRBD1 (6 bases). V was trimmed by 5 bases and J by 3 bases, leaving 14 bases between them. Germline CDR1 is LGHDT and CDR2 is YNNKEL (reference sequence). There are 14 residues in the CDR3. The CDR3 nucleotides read TGTGCCAGCAGCGGGGACACTTTCCTCTACGAGCAGTACTTC. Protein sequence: CASSGDTFLYEQYF.

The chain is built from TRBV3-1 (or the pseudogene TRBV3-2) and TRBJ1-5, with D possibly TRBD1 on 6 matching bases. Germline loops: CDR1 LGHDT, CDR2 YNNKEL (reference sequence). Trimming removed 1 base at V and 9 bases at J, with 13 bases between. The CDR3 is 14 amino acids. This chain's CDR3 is CASSQGSQGRPQHF. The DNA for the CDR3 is TGTGCCAGCAGCCAAGGATCGCAGGGGAGGCCCCAGCATTTT.

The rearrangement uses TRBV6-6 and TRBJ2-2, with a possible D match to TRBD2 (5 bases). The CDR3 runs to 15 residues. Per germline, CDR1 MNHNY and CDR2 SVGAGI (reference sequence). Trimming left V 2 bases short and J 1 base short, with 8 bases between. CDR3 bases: TGTGCCAGCAGTTACCTAGCCTTGAACACCGGGGAGCTGTTTTTT. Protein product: CASSYLALNTGELFF.

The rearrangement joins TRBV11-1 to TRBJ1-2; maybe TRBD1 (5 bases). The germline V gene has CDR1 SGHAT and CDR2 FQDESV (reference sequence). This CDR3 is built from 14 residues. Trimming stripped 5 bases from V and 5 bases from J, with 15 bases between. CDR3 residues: CASSPGQGWYGYTF. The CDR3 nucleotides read TGTGCCAGCAGCCCCGGGCAGGGTTGGTATGGCTACACCTTC.

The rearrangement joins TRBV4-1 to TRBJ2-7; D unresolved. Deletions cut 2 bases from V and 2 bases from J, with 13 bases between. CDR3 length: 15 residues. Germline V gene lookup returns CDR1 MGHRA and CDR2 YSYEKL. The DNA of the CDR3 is TGCGCCAGCAGCCAAACCCTTAAGGGTACCTACGAGCAGTACTTC. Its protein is CASSQTLKGTYEQYF.

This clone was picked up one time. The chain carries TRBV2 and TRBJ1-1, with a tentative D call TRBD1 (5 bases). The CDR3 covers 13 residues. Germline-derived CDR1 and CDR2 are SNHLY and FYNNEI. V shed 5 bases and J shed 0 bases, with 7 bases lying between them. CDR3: CASSQTVNTEAFF. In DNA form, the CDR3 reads TGTGCCAGCAGTCAGACAGTGAACACTGAAGCTTTCTTT.

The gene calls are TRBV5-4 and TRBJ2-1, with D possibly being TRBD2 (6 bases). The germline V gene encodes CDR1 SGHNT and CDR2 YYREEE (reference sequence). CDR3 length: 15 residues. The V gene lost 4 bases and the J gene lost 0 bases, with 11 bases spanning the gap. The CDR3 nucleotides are TGTGCCAGCAGCCACGGGACTGGCTCCTACAATGAGCAGTTCTTC. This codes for CASSHGTGSYNEQFF.

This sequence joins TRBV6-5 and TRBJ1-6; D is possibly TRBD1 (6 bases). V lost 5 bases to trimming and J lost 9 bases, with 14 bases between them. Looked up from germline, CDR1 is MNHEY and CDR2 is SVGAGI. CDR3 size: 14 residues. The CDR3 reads CASSQMEGVSPLHF. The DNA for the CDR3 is TGTGCCAGCAGTCAGATGGAGGGGGTTTCACCCCTCCACTTT.

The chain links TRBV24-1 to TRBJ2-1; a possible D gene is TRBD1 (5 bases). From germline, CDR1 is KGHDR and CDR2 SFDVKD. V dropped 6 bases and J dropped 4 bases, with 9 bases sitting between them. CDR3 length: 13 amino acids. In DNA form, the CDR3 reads TGTGCCACCAGTCTTGACAGATACAATGAGCAGTTCTTC. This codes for CATSLDRYNEQFF.

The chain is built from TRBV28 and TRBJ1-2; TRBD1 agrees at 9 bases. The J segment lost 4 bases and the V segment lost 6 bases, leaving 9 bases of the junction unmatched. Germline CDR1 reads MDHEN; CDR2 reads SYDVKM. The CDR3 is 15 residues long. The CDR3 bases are TGTGCCAGCAGCGACCCGGGACAGGGAACCTATGGCTACACCTTC. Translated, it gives CASSDPGQGTYGYTF.

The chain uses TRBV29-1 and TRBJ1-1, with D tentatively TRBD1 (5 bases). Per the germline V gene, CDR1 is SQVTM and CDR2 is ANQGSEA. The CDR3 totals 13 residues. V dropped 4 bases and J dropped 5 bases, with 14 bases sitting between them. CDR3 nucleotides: TGCAGCGTTGCGGTGGACCCAGGGACTGAAGCTTTCTTT. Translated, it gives CSVAVDPGTEAFF.

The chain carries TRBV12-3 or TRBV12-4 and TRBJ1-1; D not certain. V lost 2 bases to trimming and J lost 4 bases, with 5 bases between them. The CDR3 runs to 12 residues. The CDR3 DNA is TGTGCCAGCAGTTTATGGGGCACTGAAGCTTTCTTT. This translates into CASSLWGTEAFF.

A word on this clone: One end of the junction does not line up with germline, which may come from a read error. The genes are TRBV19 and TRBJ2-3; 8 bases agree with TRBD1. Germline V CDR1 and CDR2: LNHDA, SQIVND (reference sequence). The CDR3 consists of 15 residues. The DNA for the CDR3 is TGTGCGAGTAGTATTAGGACAGGGTCGCCAGATACGCAGTATTTT. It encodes CASSIRTGSPDTQYF.

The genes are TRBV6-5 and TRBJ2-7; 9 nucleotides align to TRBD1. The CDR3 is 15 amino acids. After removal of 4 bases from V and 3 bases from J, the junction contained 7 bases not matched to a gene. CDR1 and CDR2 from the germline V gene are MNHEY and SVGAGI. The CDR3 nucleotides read TGTGCCAGCAGTTCCACCCCGACAGGGGGCTACGAGCAGTACTTC. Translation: CASSSTPTGGYEQYF.

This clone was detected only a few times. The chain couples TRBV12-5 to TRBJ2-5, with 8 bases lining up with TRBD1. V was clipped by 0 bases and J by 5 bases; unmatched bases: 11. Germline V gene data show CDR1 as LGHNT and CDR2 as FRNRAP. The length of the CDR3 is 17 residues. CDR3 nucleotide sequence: TGTGCTAGTGGTTTGGTAAGAGCCGCAGGGGGCTTGGAGACCCAGTACTTC. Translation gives CASGLVRAAGGLETQYF. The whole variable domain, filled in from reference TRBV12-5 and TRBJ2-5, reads DARVTQTPRHKVTEMGQEVTMRCQPILGHNTVFWYRQTMMQGLELLAYFRNRAPLDDSGMPKDRFSAEMPDATLATLKIQPSEPRDSAVYFCASGLVRAAGGLETQYFGPGTRLLVL.